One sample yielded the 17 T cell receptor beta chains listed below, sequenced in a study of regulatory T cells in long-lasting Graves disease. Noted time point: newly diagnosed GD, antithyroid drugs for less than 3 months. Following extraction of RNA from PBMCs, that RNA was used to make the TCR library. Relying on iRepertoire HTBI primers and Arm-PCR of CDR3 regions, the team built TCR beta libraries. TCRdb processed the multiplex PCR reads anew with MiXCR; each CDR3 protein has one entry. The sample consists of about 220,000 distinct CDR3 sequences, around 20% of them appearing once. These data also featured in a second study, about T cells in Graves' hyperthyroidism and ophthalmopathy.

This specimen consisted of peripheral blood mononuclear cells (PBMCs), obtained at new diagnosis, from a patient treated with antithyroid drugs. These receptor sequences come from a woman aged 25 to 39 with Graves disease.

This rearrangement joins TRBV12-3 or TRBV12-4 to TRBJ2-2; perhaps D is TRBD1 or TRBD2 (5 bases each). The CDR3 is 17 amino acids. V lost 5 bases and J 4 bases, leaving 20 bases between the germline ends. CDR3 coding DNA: TGTGCCAGCAGTAACCGAGAGGGGCGTTCGAGCACCGGGGAGCTGTTTTTT. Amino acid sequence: CASSNREGRSSTGELFF.

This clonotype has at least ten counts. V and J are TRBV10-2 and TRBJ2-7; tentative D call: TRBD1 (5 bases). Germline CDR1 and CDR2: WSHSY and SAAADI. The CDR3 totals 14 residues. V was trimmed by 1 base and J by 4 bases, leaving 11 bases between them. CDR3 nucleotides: TGCGCCAGCAGTGAGTATCAGGGAATTTACGAGCAGTACTTC. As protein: CASSEYQGIYEQYF.

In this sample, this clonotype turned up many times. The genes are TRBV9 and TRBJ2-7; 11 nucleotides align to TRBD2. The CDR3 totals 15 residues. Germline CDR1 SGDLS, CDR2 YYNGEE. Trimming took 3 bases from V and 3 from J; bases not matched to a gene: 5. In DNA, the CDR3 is TGTGCCAGCAGCGCTGGGACTAGCGGAGACTACGAGCAGTACTTC. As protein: CASSAGTSGDYEQYF.

The chain's CDR3 is CASSAGTGFNQPQHF. Written as DNA, the CDR3 is TGTGCCAGCAGCGCGGGGACGGGCTTCAATCAGCCCCAGCATTTT. This chain joins TRBV9 and TRBJ1-5; D possibly corresponds to TRBD1 (5 bases). Deletions cut 3 bases from V and 3 bases from J, with 13 bases between. CDR1 and CDR2 (germline): SGDLS, YYNGEE. The CDR3 is 15 amino acids.

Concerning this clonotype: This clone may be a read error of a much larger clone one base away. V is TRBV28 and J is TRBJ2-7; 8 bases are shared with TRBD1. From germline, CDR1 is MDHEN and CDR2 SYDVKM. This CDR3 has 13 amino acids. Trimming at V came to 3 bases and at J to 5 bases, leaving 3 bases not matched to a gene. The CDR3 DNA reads TGTGCCAGCAGTTTGGACAGGGACCACGAGCAGTACTTC. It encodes CASSLDRDHEQYF.

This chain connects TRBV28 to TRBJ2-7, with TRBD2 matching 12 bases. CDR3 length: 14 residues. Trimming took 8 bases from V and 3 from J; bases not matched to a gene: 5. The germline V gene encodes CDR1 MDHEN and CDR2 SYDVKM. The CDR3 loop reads CASLTSGRVYEQYF. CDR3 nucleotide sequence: TGTGCCAGCTTGACTAGCGGGAGAGTCTACGAGCAGTACTTC.

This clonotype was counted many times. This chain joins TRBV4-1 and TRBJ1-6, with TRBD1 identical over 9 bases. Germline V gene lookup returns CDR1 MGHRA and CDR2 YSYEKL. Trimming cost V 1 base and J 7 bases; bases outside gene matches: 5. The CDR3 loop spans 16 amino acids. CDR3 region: CASSQARTGENSPLHF. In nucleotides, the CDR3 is TGCGCCAGCAGCCAAGCGAGGACAGGGGAAAATTCACCCCTCCACTTT.

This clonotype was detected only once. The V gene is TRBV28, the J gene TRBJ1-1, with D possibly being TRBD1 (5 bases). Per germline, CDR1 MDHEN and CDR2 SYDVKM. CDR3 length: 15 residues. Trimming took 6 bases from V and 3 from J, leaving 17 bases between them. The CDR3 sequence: CASSLIRGVYTEAFF. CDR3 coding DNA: TGTGCCAGCAGCCTAATTCGGGGGGTATACACTGAAGCTTTCTTT.

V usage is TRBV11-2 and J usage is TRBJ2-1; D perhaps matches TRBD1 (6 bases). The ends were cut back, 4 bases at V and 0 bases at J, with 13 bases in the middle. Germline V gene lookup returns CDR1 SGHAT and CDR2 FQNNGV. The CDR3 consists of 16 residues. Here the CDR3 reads CASSSFRGVSYNEQFF. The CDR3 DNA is TGTGCCAGCAGCTCCTTCAGGGGTGTCTCCTACAATGAGCAGTTCTTC.

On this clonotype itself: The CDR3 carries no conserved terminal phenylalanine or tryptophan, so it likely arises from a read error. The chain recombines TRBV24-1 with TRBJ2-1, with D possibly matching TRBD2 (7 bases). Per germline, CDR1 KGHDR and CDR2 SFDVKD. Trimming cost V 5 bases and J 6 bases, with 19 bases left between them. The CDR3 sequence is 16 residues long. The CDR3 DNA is TGTGCCACCAGTGGTGGAACAGGGAGGGCCGGCAATGAGCAGTTCTCC. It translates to CATSGGTGRAGNEQFS.

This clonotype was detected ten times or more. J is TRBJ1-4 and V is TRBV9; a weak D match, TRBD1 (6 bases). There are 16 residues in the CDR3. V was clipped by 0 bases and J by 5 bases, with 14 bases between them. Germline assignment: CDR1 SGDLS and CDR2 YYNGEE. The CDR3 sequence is CASSVGVGRGNEKLFF. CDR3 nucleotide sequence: TGTGCCAGCAGCGTAGGAGTAGGGAGGGGGAATGAAAAACTGTTTTTT.

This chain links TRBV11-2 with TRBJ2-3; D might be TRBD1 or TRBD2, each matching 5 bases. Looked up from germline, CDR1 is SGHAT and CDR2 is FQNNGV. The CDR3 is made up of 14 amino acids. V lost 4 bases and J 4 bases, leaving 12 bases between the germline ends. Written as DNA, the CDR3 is TGTGCCAGCAGCTCGAGCAGGGACGCAGATACGCAGTATTTT. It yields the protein CASSSSRDADTQYF.

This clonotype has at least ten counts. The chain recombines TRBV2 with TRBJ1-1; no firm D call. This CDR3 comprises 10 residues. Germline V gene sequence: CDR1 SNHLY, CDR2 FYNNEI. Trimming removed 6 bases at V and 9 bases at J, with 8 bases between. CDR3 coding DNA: TGTGCCAGCAGCGGCCACAAAGCTTTCTTT. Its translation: CASSGHKAFF.

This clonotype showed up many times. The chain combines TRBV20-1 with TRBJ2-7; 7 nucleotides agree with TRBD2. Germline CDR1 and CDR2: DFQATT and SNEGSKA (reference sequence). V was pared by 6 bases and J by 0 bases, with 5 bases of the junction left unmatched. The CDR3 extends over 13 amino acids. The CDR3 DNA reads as TGCAGTGCCGCGGGGGAAAGCTCCTACGAGCAGTACTTC. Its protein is CSAAGESSYEQYF.

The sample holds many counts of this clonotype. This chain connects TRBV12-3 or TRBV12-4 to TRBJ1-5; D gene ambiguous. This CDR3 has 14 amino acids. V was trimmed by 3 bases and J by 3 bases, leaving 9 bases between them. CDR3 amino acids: CASSFSGDNQPQHF. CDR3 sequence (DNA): TGTGCCAGCAGTTTCTCTGGGGACAATCAGCCCCAGCATTTT.

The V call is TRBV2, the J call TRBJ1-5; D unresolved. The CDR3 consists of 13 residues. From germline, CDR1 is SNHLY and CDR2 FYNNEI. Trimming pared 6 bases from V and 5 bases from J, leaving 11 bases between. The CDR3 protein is CASSRYRDQPQHF. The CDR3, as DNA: TGTGCCAGCAGCCGATATCGGGATCAGCCCCAGCATTTT.

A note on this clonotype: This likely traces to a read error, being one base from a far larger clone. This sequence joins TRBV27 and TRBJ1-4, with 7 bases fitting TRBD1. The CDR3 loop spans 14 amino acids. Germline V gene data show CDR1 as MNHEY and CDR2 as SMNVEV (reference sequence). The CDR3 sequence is CASGLPGGNEKLFF. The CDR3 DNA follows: TGTGCCAGCGGTTTGCCAGGGGGTAATGAAAAACTGTTTTTT.